This TCR beta chain was found in a study of OX40 agonist ivuxolimab in advanced cancers. Study-wide background: Every 2 weeks, ivuxolimab was infused into the patients intravenously at between 0.01 and 10 mg/kg. Patients assigned to dose escalation were diagnosed with hepatocellular carcinoma, melanoma, renal cell or head and neck cancer.

The CDR3 is made up of 15 amino acids. V dropped 5 bases and J dropped 4; count of bases not matched to a gene: 10. Germline CDR1 reads SGHNT; CDR2 reads YENEEA. The protocol was immunoSEQ multiplex PCR, while the TCRdb copy is restricted to in-frame clones and leaves out a portion. The table includes some 95,000 clones, about 90% detected once. V and J are TRBV11-3 and TRBJ1-2; 7 nucleotides agree with TRBD1. The sample was CD4+ or CD8+ T cells sorted from blood, taken in a trial of the OX40 agonist ivuxolimab. The origin of this receptor is an adult with an advanced solid tumor such as melanoma, head and neck, liver or kidney cancer. DNA of the CDR3: TGTGCCAGCAGCCAAACAGGGGCAACTCTCTATGGCTACACCTTC. Protein product: CASSQTGATLYGYTF. Together with reference TRBV11-3 and TRBJ1-2, the CDR3 gives the full variable domain: EAGVVQSPRYKIIEKKQPVAFWCNPISGHNTLYWYLQNLGQGPELLIRYENEEAVDDSQLPKDRFSAERLKGVDSTLKIQPAELGDSAVYLCASSQTGATLYGYTFGSGTRLTVV.